This T cell receptor (beta chain) was sequenced in a study of OX40 agonist ivuxolimab in advanced cancers. Study-wide background: Patients with hepatocellular carcinoma, melanoma, renal cell or head and neck cancer made up the dose-escalation patients. With a range of 23 to 79, age averaged approximately 60 years, and about 82% were male.

The protocol was immunoSEQ multiplex PCR, while the TCRdb copy is restricted to in-frame clones and leaves out a portion. The table lists about 71,000 clones, about 94% of them singletons. The CDR3 runs 15 residues. Germline CDR1 and CDR2: LGHNA and YSLEER. Deletions cut 1 base from V and 4 bases from J, with 10 bases between. The clonotype comes from an adult with an advanced solid tumor such as melanoma, head and neck, liver or kidney cancer. The chain uses TRBV4-3 and TRBJ2-2; a possible D gene is TRBD2 (5 bases). Sequenced material: CD4+ or CD8+ T cells sorted from blood, taken in a trial of the OX40 agonist ivuxolimab. The CDR3 here is CASSQGSSSTGELFF. The CDR3 DNA follows: TGCGCCAGCAGCCAAGGATCTAGCTCCACCGGGGAGCTGTTTTTT.